This T cell receptor (beta chain) comes out of a study of response to subunit inactivated influenza vaccine. General observations from the study: T cells newly recruited by each seasonal influenza vaccination are few, the authors suggested.

A single record per CDR3 protein comes from TCRdb applying MiXCR to the RT-PCR reads. The sample consists of over 300,000 distinct CDR3 sequences, less than 25% of them appearing once. As regards this clonotype: Its antigen is undetermined.

Germline CDR1 is LGHNA and CDR2 is YSLEER. V shed 0 bases, J shed 3 bases, and the junction held 7 bases outside the gene matches. The CDR3 length is 17 residues. The specimen was PBMCs from blood, collected approximately 22 months after vaccination. The sequence came from a man aged 50 to 75 who received an inactivated influenza vaccine. This chain connects TRBV4-3 to TRBJ2-3, with 9 bases matching TRBD2. DNA for the CDR3: TGCGCCAGCAGCCAAGATCAGCTAGCGGGGACTACAGATACGCAGTATTTT. It encodes CASSQDQLAGTTDTQYF.